The present T cell receptor (beta chain) was sequenced within a study of beta chain features in type 1 diabetes. For the study at large: Examination covered roughly 100,000,000 sorted cells spanning all samples.

The CDR3 loop spans 13 amino acids. With 5 bases clipped from V and 3 bases from J, the junction kept 3 bases outside the gene matches. Germline lookup yields CDR1 SGHTA and CDR2 FQGNSA. Sequenced material consisted of expressed TCRB transcripts (all of the isolated RNA was reverse transcribed). This table comes from immunoSEQ multiplex PCR, and its TCRdb copy is limited to in-frame clones, with some not included. The top ten clones hold 0.044% of a sample with some 360,000 clones, around 20% of them seen once. This clone was counted only a few times. At the DNA level, this CDR3 is encoded by other sequences in the same sample as well. Cell sorting via CD45RO/CCR7/CD25/CD127/CD95/CD27 was performed to obtain CD4+ naive, central memory, regulatory and stem cell-like memory cells. Every sorted population was more than 95% pure.

The sample comprised naive CD4+ T cells from blood. The sequence derives from a woman aged 18-30 years in good health. The chain combines TRBV7-2 with TRBJ1-2; 7 nucleotides match TRBD1. CDR3 coding DNA: TGTGCCAGCAGCCGGGACAGAGACTATGGCTACACCTTC. Residues: CASSRDRDYGYTF.